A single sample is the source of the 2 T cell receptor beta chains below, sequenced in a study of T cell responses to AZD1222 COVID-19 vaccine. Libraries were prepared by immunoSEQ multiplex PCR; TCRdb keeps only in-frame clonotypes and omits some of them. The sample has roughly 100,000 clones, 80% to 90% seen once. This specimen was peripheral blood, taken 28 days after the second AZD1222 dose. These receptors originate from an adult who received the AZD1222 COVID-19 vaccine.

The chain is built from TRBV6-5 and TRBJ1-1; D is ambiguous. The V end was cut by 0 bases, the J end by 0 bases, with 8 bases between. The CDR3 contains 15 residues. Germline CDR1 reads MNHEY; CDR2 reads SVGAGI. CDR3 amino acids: CASSYSTSVNTEAFF. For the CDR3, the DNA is TGTGCCAGCAGTTACTCGACGTCGGTGAACACTGAAGCTTTCTTT.

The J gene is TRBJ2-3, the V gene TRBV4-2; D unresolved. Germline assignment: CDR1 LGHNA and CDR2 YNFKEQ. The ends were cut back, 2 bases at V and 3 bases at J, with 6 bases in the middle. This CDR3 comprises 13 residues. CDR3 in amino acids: CASSQPHTDTQYF. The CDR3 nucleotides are TGTGCCAGCAGCCAACCTCATACAGATACGCAGTATTTT.